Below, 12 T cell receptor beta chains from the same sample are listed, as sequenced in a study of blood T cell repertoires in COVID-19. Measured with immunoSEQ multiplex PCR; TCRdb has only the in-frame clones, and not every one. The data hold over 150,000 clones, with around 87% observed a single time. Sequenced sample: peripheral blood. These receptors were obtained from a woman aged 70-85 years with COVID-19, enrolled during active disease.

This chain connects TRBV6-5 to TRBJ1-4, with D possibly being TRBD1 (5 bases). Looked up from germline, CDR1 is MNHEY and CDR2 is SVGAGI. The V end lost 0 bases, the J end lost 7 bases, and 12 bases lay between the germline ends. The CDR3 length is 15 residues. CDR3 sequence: CASSYSGAGIEKLFF. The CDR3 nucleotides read TGTGCCAGCAGTTACTCTGGGGCGGGGATTGAAAAACTGTTTTTT.

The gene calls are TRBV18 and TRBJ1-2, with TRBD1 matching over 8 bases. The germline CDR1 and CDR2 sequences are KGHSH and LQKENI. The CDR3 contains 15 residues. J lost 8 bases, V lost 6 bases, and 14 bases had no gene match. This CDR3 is CASSQGQDQLGGYTF. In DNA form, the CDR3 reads TGTGCCAGCTCCCAGGGACAGGACCAACTGGGCGGCTACACCTTC.

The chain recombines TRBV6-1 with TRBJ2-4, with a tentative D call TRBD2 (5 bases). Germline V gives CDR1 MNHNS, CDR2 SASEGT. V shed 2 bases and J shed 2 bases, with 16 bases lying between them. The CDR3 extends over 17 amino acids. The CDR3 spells CASSETPRAGTKNIQYF. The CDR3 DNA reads TGTGCCAGCAGTGAAACGCCGAGGGCTGGAACCAAAAACATTCAGTACTTC.

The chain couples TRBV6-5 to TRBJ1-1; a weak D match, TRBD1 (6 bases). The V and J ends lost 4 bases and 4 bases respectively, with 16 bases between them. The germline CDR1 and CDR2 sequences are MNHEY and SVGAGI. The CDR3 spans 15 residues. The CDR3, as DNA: TGTGCCAGCAGTTTCCGTCGACAGGTTGGCACTGAAGCTTTCTTT. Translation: CASSFRRQVGTEAFF.

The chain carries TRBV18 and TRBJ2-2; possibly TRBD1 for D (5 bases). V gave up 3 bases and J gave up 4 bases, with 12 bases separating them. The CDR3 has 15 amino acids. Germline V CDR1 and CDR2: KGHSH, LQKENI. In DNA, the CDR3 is TGTGCCAGCTCACCCGTTGGGGCGCCCACCGGGGAGCTGTTTTTT. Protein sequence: CASSPVGAPTGELFF.

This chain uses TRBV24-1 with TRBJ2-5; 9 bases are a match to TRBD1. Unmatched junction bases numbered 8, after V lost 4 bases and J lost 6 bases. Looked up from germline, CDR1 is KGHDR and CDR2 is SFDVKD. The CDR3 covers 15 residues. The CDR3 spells CATSDLGTGSQTQYF. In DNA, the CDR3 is TGTGCCACCAGTGACCTTGGGACAGGGAGTCAGACCCAGTACTTC.

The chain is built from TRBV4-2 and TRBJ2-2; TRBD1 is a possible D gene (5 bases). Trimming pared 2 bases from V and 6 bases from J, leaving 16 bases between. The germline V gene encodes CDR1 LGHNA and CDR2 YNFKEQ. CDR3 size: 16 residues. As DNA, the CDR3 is TGTGCCAGCAGCCAATCCAGGACAAATTTGCCCGGGGAGCTGTTTTTT. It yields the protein CASSQSRTNLPGELFF.

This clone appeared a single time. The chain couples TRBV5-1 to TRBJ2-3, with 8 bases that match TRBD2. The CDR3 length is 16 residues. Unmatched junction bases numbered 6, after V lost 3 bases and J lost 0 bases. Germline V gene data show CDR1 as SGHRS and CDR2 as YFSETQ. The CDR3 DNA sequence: TGCGCCAGCAGCTCCCGGACTAGCTCTAGCACAGATACGCAGTATTTT. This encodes CASSSRTSSSTDTQYF.

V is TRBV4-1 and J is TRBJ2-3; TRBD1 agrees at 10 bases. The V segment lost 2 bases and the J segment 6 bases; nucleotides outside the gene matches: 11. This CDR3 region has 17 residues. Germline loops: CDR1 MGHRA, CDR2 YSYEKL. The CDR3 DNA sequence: TGCGCCAGCAGCCAATCCCGGGGACAGGGGATACAGGATACGCAGTATTTT. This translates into CASSQSRGQGIQDTQYF.

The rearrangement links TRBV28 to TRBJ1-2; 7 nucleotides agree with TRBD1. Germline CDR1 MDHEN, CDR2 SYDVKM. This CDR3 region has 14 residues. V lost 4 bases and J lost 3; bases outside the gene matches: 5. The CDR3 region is CASSSTGRDYGYTF. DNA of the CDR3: TGTGCCAGCAGTTCGACAGGGCGTGACTATGGCTACACCTTC.

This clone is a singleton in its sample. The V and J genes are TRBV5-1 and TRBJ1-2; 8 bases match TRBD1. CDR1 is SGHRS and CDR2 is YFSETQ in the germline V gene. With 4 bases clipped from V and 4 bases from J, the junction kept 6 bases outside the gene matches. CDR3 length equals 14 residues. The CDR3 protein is CASSQGTGAYGYTF. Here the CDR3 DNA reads TGCGCCAGCAGCCAAGGGACAGGAGCCTATGGCTACACCTTC.

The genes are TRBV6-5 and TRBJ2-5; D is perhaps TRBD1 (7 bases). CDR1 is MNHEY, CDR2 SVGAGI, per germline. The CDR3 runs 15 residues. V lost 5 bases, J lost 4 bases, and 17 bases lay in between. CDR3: CASSTPRRGRETQYF. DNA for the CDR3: TGTGCCAGCAGTACCCCGCGGAGGGGGCGAGAGACCCAGTACTTC.